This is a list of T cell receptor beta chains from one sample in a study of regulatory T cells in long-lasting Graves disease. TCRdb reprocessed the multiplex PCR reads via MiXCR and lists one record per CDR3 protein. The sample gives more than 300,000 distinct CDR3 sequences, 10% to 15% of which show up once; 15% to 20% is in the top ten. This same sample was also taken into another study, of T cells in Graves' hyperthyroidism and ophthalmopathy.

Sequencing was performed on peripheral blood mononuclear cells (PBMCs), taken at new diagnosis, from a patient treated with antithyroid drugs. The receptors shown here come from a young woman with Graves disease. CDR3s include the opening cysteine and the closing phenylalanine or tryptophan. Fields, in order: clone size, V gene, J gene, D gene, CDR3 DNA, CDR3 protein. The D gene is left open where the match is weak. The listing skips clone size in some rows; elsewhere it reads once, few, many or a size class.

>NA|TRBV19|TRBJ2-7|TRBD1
TGTGCCAGTAGTTCTGGGACAGGTTCCGAGCAGTACTTC
CASSSGTGSEQYF
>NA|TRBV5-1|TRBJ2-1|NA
TGCGCCAGCAGCCCACTGCTTGGGGTGAACTCCTACAATGAGCAGTTCTTC
CASSPLLGVNSYNEQFF
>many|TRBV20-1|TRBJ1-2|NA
TGCAGTGCTAGGGACTATGGCTACACCTTC
CSARDYGYTF
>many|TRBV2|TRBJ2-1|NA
TGTGCCAGCAGTGGGGTCCTCCGGGGTGAGCAGTTCTTC
CASSGVLRGEQFF
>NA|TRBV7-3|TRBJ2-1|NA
TGTGCCAGCAGCACTACTAGCTCATCCTACAATGAGCAGTTCTTC
CASSTTSSSYNEQFF
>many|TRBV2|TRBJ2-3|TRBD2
TGTGCCAGCCGCGGGGGGAATACGCAGTATTTT
CASRGGNTQYF
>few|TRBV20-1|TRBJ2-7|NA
TGCAGTGCTACAATGTACTACGAGCAGTACTTC
CSATMYYEQYF
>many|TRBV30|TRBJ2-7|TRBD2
TGTGCCTGGAGTAAAGGGCTAGCGGGATCCTACGAGCAGTACTTC
CAWSKGLAGSYEQYF
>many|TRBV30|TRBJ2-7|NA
TGTGCCTGGGGGGTCATCGGGGAGCAGTACTTC
CAWGVIGEQYF
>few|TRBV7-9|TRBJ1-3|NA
TGTGCCAGCAGCTTGTCGGGGCCCTCTGGAAACACCATATATTTT
CASSLSGPSGNTIYF
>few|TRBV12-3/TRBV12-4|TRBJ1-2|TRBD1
TGTGCCAGCACCCTAGGGTTCCGGGACAGGCGGATTGGCTACACCTTC
CASTLGFRDRRIGYTF
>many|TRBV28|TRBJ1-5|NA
TGTGCCAGCAGCACCGTTAGGAGAAATCAGCCCCAGCATTTT
CASSTVRRNQPQHF
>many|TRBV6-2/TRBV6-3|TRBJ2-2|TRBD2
TGTGCCAGGAGACTAGCGGACGCGAACACCGGGGAGCTGTTTTTT
CARRLADANTGELFF
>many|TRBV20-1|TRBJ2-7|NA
TGCAGTGCTAGACCTACGCAGGGGTACGAGCAGTACTTC
CSARPTQGYEQYF
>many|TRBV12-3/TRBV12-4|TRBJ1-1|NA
TGTGCCAGCAGGGGGGAGTTGAACACTGAAGCTTTCTTT
CASRGELNTEAFF
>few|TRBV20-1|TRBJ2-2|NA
TGCAGTGCCCGGACAGCCAACACCGGGGAGCTGTTTTTT
CSARTANTGELFF
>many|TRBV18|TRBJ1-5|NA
TGTGCCAGCTCACCCGAGGGACGCAATCAGCCCCAGCATTTT
CASSPEGRNQPQHF
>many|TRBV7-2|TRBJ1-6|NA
TGTGCCAGCAGCTTACGCAGGGCTTCTAATTCACCCCTCCACTTT
CASSLRRASNSPLHF
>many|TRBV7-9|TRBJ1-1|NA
TGTGCCAGCAGCTTAGTCCAGGGGACTGCTTTCTTT
CASSLVQGTAFF
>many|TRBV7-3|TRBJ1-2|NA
TGTGCCAGCAGCAGCACCGGGACCGCGGGGGGCTACACCTTC
CASSSTGTAGGYTF
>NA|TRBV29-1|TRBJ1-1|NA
TGCAGCTCCCGGACAGTGAACACTGAAGCTTTCTTT
CSSRTVNTEAFF
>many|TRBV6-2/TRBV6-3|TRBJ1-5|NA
TGTGCCAGCAGTTACTCCAGCAATCAGCCCCAGCATTTT
CASSYSSNQPQHF
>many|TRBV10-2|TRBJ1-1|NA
TGCGCCAGCAGAACAACAGGGCTGAACACTGAAGCTTTCTTT
CASRTTGLNTEAFF
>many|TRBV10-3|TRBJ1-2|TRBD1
TGTGCCATCAGGGACCTGGGACAGCTCTATGGCTACACCTTC
CAIRDLGQLYGYTF
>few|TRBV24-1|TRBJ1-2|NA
TGTGCCACCAGTGAGATAGGGACCAACTATGGCTACACCTTC
CATSEIGTNYGYTF
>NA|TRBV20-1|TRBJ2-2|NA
TGCAGTGCTAGTGGGGGTATCGGGGGTCCTCGCAACACCGGGGAGCTGTTTTTT
CSASGGIGGPRNTGELFF
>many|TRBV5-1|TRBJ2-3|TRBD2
TGCGCCAGCATTCCTCCGGGACTAGCAGAGAGCACAGATACGCAGTATTTT
CASIPPGLAESTDTQYF
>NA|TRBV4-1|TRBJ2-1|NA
TGCGCCAGCAGCCAAGAAGTTCGGCTCGATGAGCAGTTCTTC
CASSQEVRLDEQFF
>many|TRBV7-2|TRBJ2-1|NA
TGTGCCAGCAGCTTAGAGACTAACCCTTACAATGAGCAGTTCTTC
CASSLETNPYNEQFF
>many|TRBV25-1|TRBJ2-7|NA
TGTGCCAGCAGTGGCATATACGAGCAGTACTTC
CASSGIYEQYF
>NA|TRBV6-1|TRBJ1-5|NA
TGTGCCAGCAGACTTAATCAGCCCCAGCATTTT
CASRLNQPQHF
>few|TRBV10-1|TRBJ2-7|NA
TGCGCCAGCAGACCCGCCCGCTACGAGCAGTACTTC
CASRPARYEQYF
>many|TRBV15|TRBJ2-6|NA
TGTGCCACCAGCCACCAACTGGCCTTCTCTGGGGCCAACGTCCTGACTTTC
CATSHQLAFSGANVLTF
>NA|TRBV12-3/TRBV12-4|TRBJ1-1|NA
TGTGCCAGCAGTCTACTACCGGACAGGAACACTGAAGCTTTCTTT
CASSLLPDRNTEAFF
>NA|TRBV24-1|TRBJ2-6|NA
TGTGCCACCAGTGATTTGGGGGCTGGGGCCAACGTCCTGACTTTC
CATSDLGAGANVLTF
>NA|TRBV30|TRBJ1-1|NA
TGTGCCTGGACCCCCGGACTTGTCGTCGAGCTACCGATTTCCCCTGAAGCTTTCTTT
CAWTPGLVVELPISPEAFF
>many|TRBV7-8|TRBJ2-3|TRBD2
TGTGCCAGCAGACTAGCGGCTGGCACAGATACGCAGTATTTT
CASRLAAGTDTQYF
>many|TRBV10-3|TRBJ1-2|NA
TGTGCCACTACCGACAGATCCAAGAGCTATGGCTACACCTTC
CATTDRSKSYGYTF
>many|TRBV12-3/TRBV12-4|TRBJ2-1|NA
TGTGCCAGTGCGACAGGCCATTACAATGAGCAGTTCTTC
CASATGHYNEQFF